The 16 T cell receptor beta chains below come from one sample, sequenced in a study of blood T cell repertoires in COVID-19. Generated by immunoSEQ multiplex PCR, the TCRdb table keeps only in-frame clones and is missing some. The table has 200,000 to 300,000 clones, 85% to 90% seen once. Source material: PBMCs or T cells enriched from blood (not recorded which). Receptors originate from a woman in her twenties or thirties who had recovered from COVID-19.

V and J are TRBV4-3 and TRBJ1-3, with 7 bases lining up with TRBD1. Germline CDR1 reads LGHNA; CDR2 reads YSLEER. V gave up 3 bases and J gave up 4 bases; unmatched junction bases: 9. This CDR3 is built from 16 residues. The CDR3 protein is CASSQQRGQGGNTIYF. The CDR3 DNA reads TGCGCCAGCAGCCAGCAAAGGGGGCAGGGAGGAAACACCATATATTTT.

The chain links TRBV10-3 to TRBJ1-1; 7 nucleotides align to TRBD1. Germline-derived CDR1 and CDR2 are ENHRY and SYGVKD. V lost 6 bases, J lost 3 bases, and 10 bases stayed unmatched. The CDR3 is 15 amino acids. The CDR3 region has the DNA TGTGCCATCAGCCTACGACAGGGCGGCGACACTGAAGCTTTCTTT. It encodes CAISLRQGGDTEAFF.

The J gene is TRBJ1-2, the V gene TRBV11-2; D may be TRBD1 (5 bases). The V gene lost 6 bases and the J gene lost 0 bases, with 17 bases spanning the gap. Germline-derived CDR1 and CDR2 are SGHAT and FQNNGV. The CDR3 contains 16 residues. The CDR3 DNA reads TGTGCCAGCAGTTCAAGACAGCACCTTACTAACTATGGCTACACCTTC. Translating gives CASSSRQHLTNYGYTF. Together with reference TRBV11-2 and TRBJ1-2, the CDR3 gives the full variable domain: EAGVAQSPRYKIIEKRQSVAFWCNPISGHATLYWYQQILGQGPKLLIQFQNNGVVDDSQLPKDRFSAERLKGVDSTLKIQPAKLEDSAVYLCASSSRQHLTNYGYTFGSGTRLTVV.

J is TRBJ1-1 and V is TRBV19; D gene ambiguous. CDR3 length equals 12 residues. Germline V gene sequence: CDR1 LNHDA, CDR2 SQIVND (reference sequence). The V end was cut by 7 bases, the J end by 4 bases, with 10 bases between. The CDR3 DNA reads TGTGCCAGTATCTCAGGTCGCACTGAAGCTTTCTTT. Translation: CASISGRTEAFF. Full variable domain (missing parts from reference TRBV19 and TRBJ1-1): DGGITQSPKYLFRKEGQNVTLSCEQNLNHDAMYWYRQDPGQGLRLIYYSQIVNDFQKGDIAEGYSVSREKKESFPLTVTSAQKNPTAFYLCASISGRTEAFFGQGTRLTVV.

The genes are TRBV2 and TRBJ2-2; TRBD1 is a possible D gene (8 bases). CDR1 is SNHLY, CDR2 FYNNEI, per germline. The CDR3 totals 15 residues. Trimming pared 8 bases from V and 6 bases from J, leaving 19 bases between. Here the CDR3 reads CASGEGRGLAGELFF. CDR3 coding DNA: TGTGCCAGCGGGGAGGGCAGGGGGCTCGCCGGGGAGCTGTTTTTT.

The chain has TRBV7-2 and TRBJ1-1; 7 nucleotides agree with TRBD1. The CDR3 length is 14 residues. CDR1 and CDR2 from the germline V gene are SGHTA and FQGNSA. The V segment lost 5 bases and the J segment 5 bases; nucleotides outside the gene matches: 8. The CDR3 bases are TGTGCCAGCAGCCCAGGGGGAATAGAAACTGAAGCTTTCTTT. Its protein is CASSPGGIETEAFF.

As DNA, the CDR3 is TGTGCCAGCAGCTCGAGACAGAACGAGCAGTACTTC. Amino acid sequence: CASSSRQNEQYF. V gene TRBV13 combines with J gene TRBJ2-7, with D possibly TRBD1 on 5 matching bases. There are 12 residues in the CDR3. With 4 bases removed from V and 5 bases from J, the gap between germline ends came to 9 bases. CDR1 is PRHDT and CDR2 is FYEKMQ in the germline V gene (reference sequence).

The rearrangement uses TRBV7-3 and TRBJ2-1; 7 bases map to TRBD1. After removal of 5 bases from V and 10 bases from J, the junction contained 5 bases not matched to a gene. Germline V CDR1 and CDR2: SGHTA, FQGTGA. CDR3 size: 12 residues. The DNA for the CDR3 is TGTGCCAGCAGCACAACAGGGGACGAGCAGTTCTTC. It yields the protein CASSTTGDEQFF. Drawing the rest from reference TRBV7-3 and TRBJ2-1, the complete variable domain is GAGVSQTPSNKVTEKGKYVELRCDPISGHTALYWYRQSLGQGPEFLIYFQGTGAADDSGLPNDRFFAVRPEGSVSTLKIQRTERGDSAVYLCASSTTGDEQFFGPGTRLTVL.

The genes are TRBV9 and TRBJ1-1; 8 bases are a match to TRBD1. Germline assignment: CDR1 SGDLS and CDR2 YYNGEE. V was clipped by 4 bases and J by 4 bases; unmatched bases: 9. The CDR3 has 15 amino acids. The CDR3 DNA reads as TGTGCCAGCAGCCCTCCCACAGGGGGGCCCACTGAAGCTTTCTTT. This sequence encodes CASSPPTGGPTEAFF.

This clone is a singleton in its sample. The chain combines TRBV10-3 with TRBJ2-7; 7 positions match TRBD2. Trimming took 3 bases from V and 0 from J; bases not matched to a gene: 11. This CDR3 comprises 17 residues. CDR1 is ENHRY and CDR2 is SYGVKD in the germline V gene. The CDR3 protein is CAISEGWLAATSYEQYF. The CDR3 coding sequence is TGTGCCATCAGTGAAGGTTGGCTAGCGGCTACCTCCTACGAGCAGTACTTC.

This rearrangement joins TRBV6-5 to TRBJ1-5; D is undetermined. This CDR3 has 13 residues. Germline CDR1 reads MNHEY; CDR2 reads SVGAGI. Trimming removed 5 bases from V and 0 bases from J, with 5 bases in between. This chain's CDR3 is CASSRVSNQPQHF. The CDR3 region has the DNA TGTGCCAGCAGTCGAGTTAGCAATCAGCCCCAGCATTTT.

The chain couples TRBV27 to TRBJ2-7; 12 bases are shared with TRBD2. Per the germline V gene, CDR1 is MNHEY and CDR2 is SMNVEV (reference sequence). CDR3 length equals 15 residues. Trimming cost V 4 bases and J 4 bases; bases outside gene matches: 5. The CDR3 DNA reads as TGTGCCAGCAGTTCACTAGCGGGAGGAGATTACGAGCAGTACTTC. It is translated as CASSSLAGGDYEQYF.

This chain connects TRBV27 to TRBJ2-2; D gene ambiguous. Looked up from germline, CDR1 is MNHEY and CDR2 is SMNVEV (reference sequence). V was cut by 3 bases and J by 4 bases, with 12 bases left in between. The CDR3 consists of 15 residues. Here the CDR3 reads CASSFDLSGTGELFF. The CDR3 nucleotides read TGTGCCAGCAGTTTCGACTTGTCGGGCACCGGGGAGCTGTTTTTT.

CDR3: CAIGATSGASTDTQYF. The CDR3 DNA sequence: TGTGCCATCGGGGCGACTAGCGGGGCTAGCACAGATACGCAGTATTTT. The chain joins TRBV10-3 to TRBJ2-3; TRBD2 agrees at 11 bases. V trimming: 8 bases; J trimming: 0 bases; junction bases outside the gene matches: 7. Germline CDR1 reads ENHRY; CDR2 reads SYGVKD. The CDR3 is 16 residues long.

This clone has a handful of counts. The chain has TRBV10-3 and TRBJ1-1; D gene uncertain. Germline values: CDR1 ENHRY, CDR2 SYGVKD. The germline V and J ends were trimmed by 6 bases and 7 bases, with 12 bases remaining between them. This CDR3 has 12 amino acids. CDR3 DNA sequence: TGTGCCATCAGCGGGAGTGATTTTGAAGCTTTCTTT. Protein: CAISGSDFEAFF.

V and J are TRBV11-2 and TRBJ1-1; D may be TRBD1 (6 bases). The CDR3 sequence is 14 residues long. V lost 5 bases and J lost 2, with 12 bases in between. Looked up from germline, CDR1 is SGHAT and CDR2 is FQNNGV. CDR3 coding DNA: TGTGCCAGCAGCCGTACAGGGACCAACACTGAAGCTTTCTTT. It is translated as CASSRTGTNTEAFF.